The rows below give T cell receptor beta chains drawn from one sample of a study of blood T cell repertoires in COVID-19. Produced via immunoSEQ multiplex PCR; TCRdb's table is partial and in-frame only. The table has 150,000 to 200,000 clones, 88% seen once; the top ten hold 4.4%. The specimen sequenced was peripheral blood. Source of these receptors: a human donor in a cohort sampled during active COVID-19. Each CDR3 is given with its conserved first and last residue. D genes are given only for firm matches. Expanded clones are given a class, and other clones once, few, many or no size at all.

cdr3_aa cdr3_nt j_call d_call clone_size v_call
CASSYSSLNQPQHF TGTGCCAGCAGTTATTCCTCCCTCAATCAGCCCCAGCATTTT TRBJ1-5 NA NA TRBV6-6
CASSEQQGPGNTIYF TGCGCCAGCAGTGAGCAACAGGGTCCTGGAAACACCATATATTTT TRBJ1-3 NA NA TRBV10-1
CASSEVVLGDEQFF TGTGCCAGCAGTGAAGTGGTTCTAGGCGATGAGCAGTTCTTC TRBJ2-1 NA NA TRBV6-1
CASTFGLGLAGGRTGELFF TGTGCCAGCACCTTTGGCCTAGGACTAGCGGGAGGACGGACCGGGGAGCTGTTTTTT TRBJ2-2 TRBD2 NA TRBV28
CASSGGQGMNTEAFF TGCGCCAGCAGCGGCGGACAGGGGATGAACACTGAAGCTTTCTTT TRBJ1-1 TRBD1 NA TRBV5-1
CASSYAGGTGELFF TGTGCCAGCAGTTACGCGGGGGGCACCGGGGAGCTGTTTTTT TRBJ2-2 TRBD2 NA TRBV6-6
CASSLVANTGELFF TGTGCCAGCAGCTTGGTAGCGAACACCGGGGAGCTGTTTTTT TRBJ2-2 NA few TRBV5-4
CASSYRGLGTDTQYF TGTGCCAGCAGCTACAGGGGCTTGGGAACAGATACGCAGTATTTT TRBJ2-3 TRBD1 once TRBV27
CASGRAGEETQYF TGTGCCAGTGGGCGAGCGGGGGAAGAGACCCAGTACTTC TRBJ2-5 TRBD2 NA TRBV19
CASSLEGGSLTDTQYF TGCGCCAGCAGCTTGGAAGGCGGGAGTCTCACAGATACGCAGTATTTT TRBJ2-3 TRBD2 NA TRBV5-1
CASSPDRACDSPLHF TGTGCCAGCAGCCCGGACAGGGCATGCGATTCACCCCTCCACTTT TRBJ1-6 TRBD1 NA TRBV7-8
CASSLQGSAREKLFF TGCGCCAGCAGCTTACAGGGGTCGGCGAGAGAAAAACTGTTTTTT TRBJ1-4 TRBD1 NA TRBV5-1
CASSLDPAGVYGYTF TGTGCCAGCAGCTTAGATCCAGCGGGAGTCTATGGCTACACCTTC TRBJ1-2 NA NA TRBV11-2
CASSLAGVSIYEQYF TGTGCCAGCAGCTTAGCCGGGGTTTCAATCTACGAGCAGTACTTC TRBJ2-7 NA NA TRBV7-9
CASSQDLGQGLGTGELFF TGTGCCAGCAGCCAAGATCTAGGGCAGGGACTAGGCACCGGGGAGCTGTTTTTT TRBJ2-2 TRBD2 NA TRBV4-2
CASGPGLLPYEQYF TGTGCTAGTGGTCCGGGACTACTACCCTACGAGCAGTACTTC TRBJ2-7 TRBD2 few TRBV12-5
CASSADEQFF TGTGCCAGCAGTGCGGATGAGCAGTTCTTC TRBJ2-1 NA NA TRBV25-1
CASRDTGGSSPLHF TGTGCCAGCAGGGACACAGGGGGAAGTTCACCCCTCCACTTT TRBJ1-6 TRBD1 NA TRBV3-1/TRBV3-2
CASSQELAVTYNEQFF TGCGCCAGCAGCCAAGAGCTAGCGGTAACCTACAATGAGCAGTTCTTC TRBJ2-1 TRBD2 NA TRBV4-1
CASSQDIGNYNEQFF TGCGCCAGCAGCCAAGATATCGGGAACTACAATGAGCAGTTCTTC TRBJ2-1 NA NA TRBV4-3
CASSGQYTGELFF TGTGCCAGCAGCGGACAGTACACCGGGGAGCTGTTTTTT TRBJ2-2 NA NA TRBV7-2
CATSRDRGPGQPQHF TGTGCCACCAGCAGAGACAGGGGCCCTGGTCAGCCCCAGCATTTT TRBJ1-5 NA NA TRBV15
CASSLAGAQETQYF TGTGCCAGCAGCTTGGCTGGGGCCCAAGAGACCCAGTACTTC TRBJ2-5 NA NA TRBV5-4
CASSFRTDQETQYF TGTGCCAGCAGCTTCCGGACAGACCAAGAGACCCAGTACTTC TRBJ2-5 NA few TRBV7-9
CSASGQEATNEKLFF TGCAGTGCTAGTGGACAGGAGGCAACTAATGAAAAACTGTTTTTT TRBJ1-4 TRBD1 NA TRBV20-1
CASSLFGLSGTYEQYF TGTGCCAGCAGTTTATTTGGCCTTAGCGGGACCTACGAGCAGTACTTC TRBJ2-7 TRBD2 few TRBV27
CASSPNKGVGEQYF TGTGCCAGCAGCCCTAATAAGGGGGTGGGGGAGCAGTACTTC TRBJ2-7 NA NA TRBV5-6
CASSLSPTNYNEQFF TGTGCCAGCAGCTTGAGTCCCACGAACTACAATGAGCAGTTCTTC TRBJ2-1 NA NA TRBV7-2
CASSHSTWGSREQYF TGTGCCAGCAGCCATTCCACCTGGGGCTCGAGAGAGCAGTACTTC TRBJ2-7 NA NA TRBV28
CASSLAVSNTGELFF TGTGCCAGCAGCTTAGCCGTCTCGAACACCGGGGAGCTGTTTTTT TRBJ2-2 NA NA TRBV7-2
CASSISSGRPTPYNEQFF TGTGCCAGTAGTATAAGTAGCGGGAGGCCCACCCCATACAATGAGCAGTTCTTC TRBJ2-1 TRBD2 NA TRBV19
CASSYTTREETQYF TGTGCCAGCAGTTACACTACTCGCGAGGAGACCCAGTACTTC TRBJ2-5 NA NA TRBV6-6
CASSLQGRETQYF TGTGCCAGCAGCTTACAGGGAAGGGAGACCCAGTACTTC TRBJ2-5 NA NA TRBV7-9
CASSSQGTSGNTIYF TGTGCCAGCAGCTCGCAGGGGACCTCTGGAAACACCATATATTTT TRBJ1-3 NA NA TRBV7-2
CASSPPQGGSPLHF TGTGCCAGCAGCCCGCCCCAGGGTGGTTCACCCCTCCACTTT TRBJ1-6 NA NA TRBV7-9